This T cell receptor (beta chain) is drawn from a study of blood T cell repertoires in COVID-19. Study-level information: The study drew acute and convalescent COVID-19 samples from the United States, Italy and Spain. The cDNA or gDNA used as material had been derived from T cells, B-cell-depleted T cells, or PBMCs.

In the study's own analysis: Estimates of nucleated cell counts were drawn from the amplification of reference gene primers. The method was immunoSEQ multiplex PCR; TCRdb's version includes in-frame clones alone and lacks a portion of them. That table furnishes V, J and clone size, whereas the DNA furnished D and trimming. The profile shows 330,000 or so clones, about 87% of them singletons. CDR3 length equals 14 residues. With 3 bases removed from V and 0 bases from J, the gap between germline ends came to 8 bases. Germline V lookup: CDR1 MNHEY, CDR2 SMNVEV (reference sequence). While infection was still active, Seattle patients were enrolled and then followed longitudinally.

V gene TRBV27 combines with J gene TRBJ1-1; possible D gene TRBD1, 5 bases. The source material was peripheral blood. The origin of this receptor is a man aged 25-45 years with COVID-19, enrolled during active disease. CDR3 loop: CASSFRGLNTEAFF. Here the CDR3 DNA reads TGTGCCAGCAGTTTCCGGGGGTTGAACACTGAAGCTTTCTTT.